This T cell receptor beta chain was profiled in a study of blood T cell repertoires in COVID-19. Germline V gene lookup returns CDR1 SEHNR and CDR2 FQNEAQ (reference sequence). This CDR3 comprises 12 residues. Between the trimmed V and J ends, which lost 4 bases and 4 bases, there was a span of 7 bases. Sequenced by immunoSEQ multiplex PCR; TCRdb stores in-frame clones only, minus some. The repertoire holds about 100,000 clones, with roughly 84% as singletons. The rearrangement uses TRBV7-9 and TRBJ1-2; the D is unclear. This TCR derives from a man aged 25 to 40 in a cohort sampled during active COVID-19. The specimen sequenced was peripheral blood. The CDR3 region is CASSSGGYGYTF. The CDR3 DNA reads TGTGCCAGCAGCTCAGGAGGCTATGGCTACACCTTC. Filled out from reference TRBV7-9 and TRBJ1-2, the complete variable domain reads DTGVSQNPRHKITKRGQNVTFRCDPISEHNRLYWYRQTLGQGPEFLTYFQNEAQLEKSRLLSDRFSAERPKGSFSTLEIQRTEQGDSAMYLCASSSGGYGYTFGSGTRLTVV.